What follows is one T cell receptor (beta chain) and its context. The sample originates from a study of T cell changes during pregnancy in multiple sclerosis. Clones were sequenced by immunoSEQ multiplex PCR, and TCRdb holds only the in-frame ones, with some missing. The repertoire has about 38,000 clones, approximately 91% of them found once; the top ten carry roughly an eighth. The clonotype originates from a female donor with multiple sclerosis, enrolled in a pregnancy study. This sample comprised CD8+ T cells from peripheral blood mononuclear cells, obtained after pregnancy.

The CDR3 spells CASSEVNRLYDGYTF. In DNA, the CDR3 is TGTGCCAGCAGTGAAGTTAACCGACTATACGACGGCTACACCTTC. The rearrangement links TRBV6-1 to TRBJ1-2; unclear D gene. CDR1 is MNHNS, CDR2 SASEGT, per germline. The CDR3 runs to 15 residues. V lost 1 base and J 8 bases, leaving 17 bases between the germline ends.